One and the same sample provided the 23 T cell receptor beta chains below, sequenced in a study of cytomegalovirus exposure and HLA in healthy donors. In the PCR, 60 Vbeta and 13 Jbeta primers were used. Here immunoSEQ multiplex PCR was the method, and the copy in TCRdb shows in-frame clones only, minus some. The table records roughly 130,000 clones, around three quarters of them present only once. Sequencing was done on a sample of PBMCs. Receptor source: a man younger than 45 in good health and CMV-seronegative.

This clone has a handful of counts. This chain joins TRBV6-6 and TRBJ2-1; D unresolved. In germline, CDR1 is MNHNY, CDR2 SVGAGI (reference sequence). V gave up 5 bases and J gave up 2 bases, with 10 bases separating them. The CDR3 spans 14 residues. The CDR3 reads CASSRSSTYNEQFF. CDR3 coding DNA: TGTGCCAGCAGTCGCTCGTCTACCTACAATGAGCAGTTCTTC.

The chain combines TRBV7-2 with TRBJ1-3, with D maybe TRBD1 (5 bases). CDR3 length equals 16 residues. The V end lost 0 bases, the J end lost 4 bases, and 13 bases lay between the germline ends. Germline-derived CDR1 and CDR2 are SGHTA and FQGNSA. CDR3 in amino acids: CASSLALGHYGNTIYF. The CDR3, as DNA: TGTGCCAGCAGCTTAGCGCTGGGGCACTACGGAAACACCATATATTTT. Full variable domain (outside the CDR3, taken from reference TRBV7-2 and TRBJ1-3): GAGVSQSPSNKVTEKGKDVELRCDPISGHTALYWYRQSLGQGLEFLIYFQGNSAPDKSGLPSDRFSAERTGGSVSTLTIQRTQQEDSAVYLCASSLALGHYGNTIYFGEGSWLTVV.

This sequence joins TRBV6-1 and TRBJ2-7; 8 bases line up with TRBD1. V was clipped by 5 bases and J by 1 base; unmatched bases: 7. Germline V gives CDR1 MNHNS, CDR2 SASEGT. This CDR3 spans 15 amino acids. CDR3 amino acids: CASSPDRGFSYEQYF. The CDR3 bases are TGTGCCAGCAGTCCTGACAGGGGATTTTCCTACGAGCAGTACTTC.

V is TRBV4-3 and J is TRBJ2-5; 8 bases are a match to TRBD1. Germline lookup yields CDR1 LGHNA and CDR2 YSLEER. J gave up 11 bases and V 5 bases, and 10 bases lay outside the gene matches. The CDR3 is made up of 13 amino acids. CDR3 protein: CASSGQGNREQYF. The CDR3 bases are TGCGCCAGCAGCGGACAGGGAAACCGGGAGCAGTACTTC.

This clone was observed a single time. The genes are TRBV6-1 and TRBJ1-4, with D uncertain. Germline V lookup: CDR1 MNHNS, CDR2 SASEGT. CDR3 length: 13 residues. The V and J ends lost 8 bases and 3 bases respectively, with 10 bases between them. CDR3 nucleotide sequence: TGTGCCAGCGGGAGGGATCCTAATGAAAAACTGTTTTTT. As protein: CASGRDPNEKLFF.

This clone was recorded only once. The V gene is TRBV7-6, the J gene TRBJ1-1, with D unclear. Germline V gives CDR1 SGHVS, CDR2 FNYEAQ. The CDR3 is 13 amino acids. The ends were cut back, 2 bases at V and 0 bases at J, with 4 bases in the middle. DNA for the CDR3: TGTGCCAGCAGCTTACTAGTGAACACTGAAGCTTTCTTT. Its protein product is CASSLLVNTEAFF.

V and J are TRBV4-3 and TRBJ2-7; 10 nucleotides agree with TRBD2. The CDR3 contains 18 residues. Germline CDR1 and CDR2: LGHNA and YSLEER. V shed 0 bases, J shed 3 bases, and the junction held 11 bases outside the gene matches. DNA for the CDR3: TGCGCCAGCAGCCAAGATCGGCCTAGCGGGGGACTCAACTACGAGCAGTACTTC. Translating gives CASSQDRPSGGLNYEQYF.

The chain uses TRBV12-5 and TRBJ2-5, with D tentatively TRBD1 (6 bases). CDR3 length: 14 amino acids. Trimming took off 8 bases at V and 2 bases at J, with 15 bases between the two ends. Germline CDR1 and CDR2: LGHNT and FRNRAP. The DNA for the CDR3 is TGTGCTAGTTCTACGTGGGACAAACAAGAGACCCAGTACTTC. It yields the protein CASSTWDKQETQYF. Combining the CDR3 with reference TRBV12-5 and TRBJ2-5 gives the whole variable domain DARVTQTPRHKVTEMGQEVTMRCQPILGHNTVFWYRQTMMQGLELLAYFRNRAPLDDSGMPKDRFSAEMPDATLATLKIQPSEPRDSAVYFCASSTWDKQETQYFGPGTRLLVL.

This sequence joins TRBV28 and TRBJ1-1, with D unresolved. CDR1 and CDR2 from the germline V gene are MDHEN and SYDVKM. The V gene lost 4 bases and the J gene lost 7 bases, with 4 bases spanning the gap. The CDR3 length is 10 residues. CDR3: CASSSREAFF. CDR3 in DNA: TGTGCCAGCAGTTCTCGTGAAGCTTTCTTT. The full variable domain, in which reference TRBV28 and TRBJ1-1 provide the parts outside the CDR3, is DVKVTQSSRYLVKRTGEKVFLECVQDMDHENMFWYRQDPGLGLRLIYFSYDVKMKEKGDIPEGYSVSREKKERFSLILESASTNQTSMYLCASSSREAFFGQGTRLTVV.

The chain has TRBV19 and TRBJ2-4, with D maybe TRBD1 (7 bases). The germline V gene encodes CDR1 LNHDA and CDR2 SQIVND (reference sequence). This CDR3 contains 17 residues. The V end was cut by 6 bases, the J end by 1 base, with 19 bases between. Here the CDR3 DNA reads TGTGCCAGTAGACATACCGACAGGGACTTGGCCAAAAACATTCAGTACTTC. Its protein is CASRHTDRDLAKNIQYF.

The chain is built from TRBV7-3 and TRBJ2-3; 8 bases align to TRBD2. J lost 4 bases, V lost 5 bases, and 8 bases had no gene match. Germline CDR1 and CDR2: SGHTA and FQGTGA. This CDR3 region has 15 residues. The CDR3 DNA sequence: TGTGCCAGCAGCATTAGCGGGAATATCGCAGATACGCAGTATTTT. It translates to CASSISGNIADTQYF.

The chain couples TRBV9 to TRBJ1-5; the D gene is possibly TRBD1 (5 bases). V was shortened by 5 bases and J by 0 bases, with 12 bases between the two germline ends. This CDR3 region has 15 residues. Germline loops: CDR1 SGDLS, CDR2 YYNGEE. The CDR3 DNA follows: TGTGCCAGCAGTTTGGGAAGGGGTAGCAATCAGCCCCAGCATTTT. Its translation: CASSLGRGSNQPQHF.

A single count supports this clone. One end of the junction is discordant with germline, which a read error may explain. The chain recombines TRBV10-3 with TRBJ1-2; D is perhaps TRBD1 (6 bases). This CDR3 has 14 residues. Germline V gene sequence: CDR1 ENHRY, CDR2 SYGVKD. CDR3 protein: CAIEGDGPNYGYPF. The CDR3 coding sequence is TGTGCCATAGAGGGGGACGGACCTAACTATGGCTACCCCTTC.

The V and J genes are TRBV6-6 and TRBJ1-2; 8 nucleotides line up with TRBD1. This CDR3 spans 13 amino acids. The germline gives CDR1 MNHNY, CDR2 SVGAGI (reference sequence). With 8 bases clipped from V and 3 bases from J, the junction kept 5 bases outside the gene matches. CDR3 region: CASGQGLDYGYTF. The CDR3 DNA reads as TGTGCCAGCGGACAGGGACTTGACTATGGCTACACCTTC.

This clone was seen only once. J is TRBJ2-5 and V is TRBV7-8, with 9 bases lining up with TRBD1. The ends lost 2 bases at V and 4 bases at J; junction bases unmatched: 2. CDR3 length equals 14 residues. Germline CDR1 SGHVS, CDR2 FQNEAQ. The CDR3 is CASSLSDRGETQYF. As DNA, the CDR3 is TGTGCCAGCAGCTTATCGGACAGGGGAGAGACCCAGTACTTC.

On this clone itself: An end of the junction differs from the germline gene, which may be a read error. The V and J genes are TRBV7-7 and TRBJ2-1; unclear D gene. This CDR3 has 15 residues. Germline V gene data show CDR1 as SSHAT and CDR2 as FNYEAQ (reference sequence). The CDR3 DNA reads TGTGCTAGCAGCTTGTTGGTCCAGCGTGGTGGTGAGCAGTTCTTC. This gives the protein CASSLLVQRGGEQFF.

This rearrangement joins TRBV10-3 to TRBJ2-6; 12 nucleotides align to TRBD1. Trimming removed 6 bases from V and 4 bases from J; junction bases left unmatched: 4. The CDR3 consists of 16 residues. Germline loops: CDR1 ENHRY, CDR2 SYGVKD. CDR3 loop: CAIRGQGALGANVLTF. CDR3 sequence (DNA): TGTGCCATCAGGGGACAGGGGGCGCTGGGGGCCAACGTCCTGACTTTC.

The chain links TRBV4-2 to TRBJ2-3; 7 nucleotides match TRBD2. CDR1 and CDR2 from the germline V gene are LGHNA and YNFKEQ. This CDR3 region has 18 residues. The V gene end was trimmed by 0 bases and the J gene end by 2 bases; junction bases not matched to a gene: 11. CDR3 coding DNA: TGTGCCAGCAGCCAAGAGATGGCTAGCGGATACGTCACAGATACGCAGTATTTT. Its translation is CASSQEMASGYVTDTQYF.

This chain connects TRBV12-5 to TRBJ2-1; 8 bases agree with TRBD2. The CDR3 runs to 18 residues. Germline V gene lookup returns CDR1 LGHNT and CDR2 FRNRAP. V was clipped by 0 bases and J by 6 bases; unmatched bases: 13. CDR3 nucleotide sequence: TGTGCTAGTGGTTTGGTTCACGGTGGACTAGCTGCGGGCAATGAGCAGTTCTTC. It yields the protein CASGLVHGGLAAGNEQFF.

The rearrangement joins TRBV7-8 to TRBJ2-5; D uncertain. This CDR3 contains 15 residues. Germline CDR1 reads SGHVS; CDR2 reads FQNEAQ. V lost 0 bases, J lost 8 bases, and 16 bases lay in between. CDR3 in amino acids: CASSLAGPSEDTQYF. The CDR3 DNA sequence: TGTGCCAGCAGCTTAGCTGGCCCGAGCGAGGATACCCAGTACTTC.

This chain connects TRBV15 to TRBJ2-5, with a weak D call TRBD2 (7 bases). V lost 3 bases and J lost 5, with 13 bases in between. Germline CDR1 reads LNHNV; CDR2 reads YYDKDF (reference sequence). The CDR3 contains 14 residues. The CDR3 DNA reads TGTGCCACCAGCAGGGGGGGGGCCCGGGAGACCCAGTACTTC. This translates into CATSRGGARETQYF. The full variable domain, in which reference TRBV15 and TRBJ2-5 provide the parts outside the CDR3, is DAMVIQNPRYQVTQFGKPVTLSCSQTLNHNVMYWYQQKSSQAPKLLFHYYDKDFNNEADTPDNFQSRRPNTSFCFLDIRSPGLGDTAMYLCATSRGGARETQYFGPGTRLLVL.

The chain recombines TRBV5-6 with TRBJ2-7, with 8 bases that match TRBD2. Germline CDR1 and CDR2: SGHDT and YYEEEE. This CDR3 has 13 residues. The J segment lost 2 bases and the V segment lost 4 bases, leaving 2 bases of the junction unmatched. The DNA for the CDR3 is TGTGCCAGCAGCGAACTAGCGGCCTACGAGCAGTACTTC. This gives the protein CASSELAAYEQYF. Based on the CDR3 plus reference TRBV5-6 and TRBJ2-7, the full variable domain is DAGVTQSPTHLIKTRGQQVTLRCSPKSGHDTVSWYQQALGQGPQFIFQYYEEEERQRGNFPDRFSGHQFPNYSSELNVNALLLGDSALYLCASSELAAYEQYFGPGTRLTVT.

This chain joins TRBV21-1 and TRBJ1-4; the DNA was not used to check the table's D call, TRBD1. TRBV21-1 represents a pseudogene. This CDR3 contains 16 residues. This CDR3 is CASSQMGSRVNEKLFF. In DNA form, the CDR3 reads TGTGCCAGCAGCCAAATGGGGTCCAGGGTTAATGAAAAACTGTTTTTT.